These 5 T cell receptor beta chains were all obtained from the same sample, sequenced in a study of OX40 agonist ivuxolimab in advanced cancers. Only in-frame clones appear in the TCRdb table, and some are missing; sequencing was by immunoSEQ multiplex PCR. The profile shows tens of thousands of clones, 90% of them singletons. The sample was CD4+ or CD8+ T cells sorted from blood, taken in a trial of the OX40 agonist ivuxolimab. Receptors originate from an adult with an advanced solid tumor such as melanoma, head and neck, liver or kidney cancer.

The chain is built from TRBV19 and TRBJ2-1, with TRBD2 matching 11 bases. V shed 4 bases, J shed 7 bases, and the junction held 3 bases outside the gene matches. CDR3 length: 14 residues. CDR1 and CDR2 from the germline V gene are LNHDA and SQIVND (reference sequence). This chain's CDR3 is CASSTGLAENEQFF. The CDR3 DNA reads as TGTGCCAGTAGTACGGGACTAGCGGAAAATGAGCAGTTCTTC.

This clone is judged medium-sized. The chain joins TRBV7-9 to TRBJ2-7; D is unclear. The CDR3 length is 11 residues. Germline CDR1 reads SEHNR; CDR2 reads FQNEAQ (reference sequence). V lost 8 bases to trimming and J lost 4 bases, with 9 bases between them. CDR3 nucleotides: TGTGCCAGCGTGACCGGATACGAGCAGTACTTC. Translating gives CASVTGYEQYF.

This clone has a single count. This chain joins TRBV6-5 and TRBJ2-1; possible D gene TRBD2, 5 bases. The CDR3 has 16 amino acids. The germline gives CDR1 MNHEY, CDR2 SVGAGI. The V end lost 0 bases, the J end lost 3 bases, and 12 bases lay between the germline ends. The CDR3 protein is CASSYSKRNRYNEQFF. The CDR3 nucleotides read TGTGCCAGCAGTTACTCAAAGCGGAATCGCTACAATGAGCAGTTCTTC.

The chain employs TRBV6-6 and TRBJ2-7, with D hard to call. Germline CDR1 reads MNHNY; CDR2 reads SVGAGI (reference sequence). The V end was cut by 4 bases, the J end by 2 bases, with 6 bases between. The CDR3 extends over 12 amino acids. The CDR3 nucleotides are TGTGCCAGCAGTTCGATAGCCTACGAGCAGTACTTC. Its protein is CASSSIAYEQYF.

This clone was recorded once. The chain couples TRBV7-8 to TRBJ2-5, with 13 bases aligning to TRBD2. Germline values: CDR1 SGHVS, CDR2 FQNEAQ. The CDR3 loop spans 19 amino acids. J was trimmed by 4 bases and V by 0 bases; bases with no gene match: 11. CDR3 in amino acids: CASSLAPTSGRAPRETQYF. The CDR3, as DNA: TGTGCCAGCAGCTTAGCCCCCACTAGCGGGAGGGCCCCTCGAGAGACCCAGTACTTC.